The source of this TCR beta chain is a study of cytomegalovirus exposure and HLA in healthy donors. V was shortened by 3 bases and J by 4 bases, with 9 bases between the two germline ends. The germline V gene encodes CDR1 GTSNPN and CDR2 SVGIG (reference sequence). This CDR3 comprises 12 residues. Primers: 60 Vbeta forward and 13 Jbeta reverse. The protocol was immunoSEQ multiplex PCR, while the TCRdb copy is restricted to in-frame clones and leaves out a portion. Here the sample spans around 150,000 clones, less than 80% being singletons. This clone was seen a few times. The receptor's source is a man in his forties or fifties in good health and CMV-seronegative. The rearrangement links TRBV30 to TRBJ1-2, with no clear D. Source material: PBMCs. The chain's CDR3 is CAWSTGPYGYTF. CDR3 DNA: TGTGCCTGGAGCACCGGTCCCTATGGCTACACCTTC.